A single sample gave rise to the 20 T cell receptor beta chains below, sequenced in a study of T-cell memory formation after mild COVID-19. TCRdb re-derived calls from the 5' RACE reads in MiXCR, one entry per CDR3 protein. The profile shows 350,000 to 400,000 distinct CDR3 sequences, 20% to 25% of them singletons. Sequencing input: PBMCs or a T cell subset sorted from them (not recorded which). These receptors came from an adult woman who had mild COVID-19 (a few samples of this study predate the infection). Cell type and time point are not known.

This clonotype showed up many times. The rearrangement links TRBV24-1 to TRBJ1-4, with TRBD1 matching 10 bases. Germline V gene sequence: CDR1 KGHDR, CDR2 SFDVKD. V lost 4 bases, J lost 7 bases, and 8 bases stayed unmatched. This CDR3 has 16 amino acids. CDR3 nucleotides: TGTGCCACCAGTGAGCCCCCAGGGGACAGGGGTGAAAAACTGTTTTTT. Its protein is CATSEPPGDRGEKLFF.

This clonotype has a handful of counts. CDR3 region: CASSLARQGARETQYF. The CDR3 nucleotides are TGTGCCAGCAGCTTAGCAAGACAGGGGGCACGAGAGACCCAGTACTTC. The chain employs TRBV7-7 and TRBJ2-5; TRBD1 aligns across 10 bases. Germline lookup yields CDR1 SSHAT and CDR2 FNYEAQ (reference sequence). The CDR3 has 16 residues. V dropped 0 bases and J dropped 4; count of bases not matched to a gene: 5.

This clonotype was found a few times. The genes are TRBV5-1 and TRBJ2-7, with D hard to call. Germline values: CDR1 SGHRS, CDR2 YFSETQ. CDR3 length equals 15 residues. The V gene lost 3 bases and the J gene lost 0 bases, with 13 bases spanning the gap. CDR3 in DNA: TGCGCCAGCAGCTCCAACCCAGGTAGCTCCTACGAGCAGTACTTC. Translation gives CASSSNPGSSYEQYF.

CDR3 in amino acids: CASSLAVFPETQYF. Here the CDR3 DNA reads TGTGCCAGCAGCTTGGCGGTGTTTCCAGAGACCCAGTACTTC. This rearrangement joins TRBV5-5 to TRBJ2-5; no firm D call. The CDR3 is 14 residues long. Germline lookup yields CDR1 SGHKS and CDR2 YYEKEE (reference sequence). V was trimmed by 0 bases and J by 4 bases, leaving 10 bases between them.

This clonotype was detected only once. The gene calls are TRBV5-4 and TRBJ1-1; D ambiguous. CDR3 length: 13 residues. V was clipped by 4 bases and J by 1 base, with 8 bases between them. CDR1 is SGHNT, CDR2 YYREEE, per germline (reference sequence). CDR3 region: CASSPGSNTEAFF. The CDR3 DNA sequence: TGTGCCAGCAGCCCGGGCTCGAACACTGAAGCTTTCTTT.

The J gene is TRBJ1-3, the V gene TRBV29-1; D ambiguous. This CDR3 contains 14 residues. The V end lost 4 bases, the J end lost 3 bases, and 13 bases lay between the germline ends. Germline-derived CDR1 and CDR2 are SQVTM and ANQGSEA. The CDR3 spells CSVVRASDGNTIYF. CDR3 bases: TGCAGCGTTGTGAGGGCTTCGGATGGAAACACCATATATTTT.

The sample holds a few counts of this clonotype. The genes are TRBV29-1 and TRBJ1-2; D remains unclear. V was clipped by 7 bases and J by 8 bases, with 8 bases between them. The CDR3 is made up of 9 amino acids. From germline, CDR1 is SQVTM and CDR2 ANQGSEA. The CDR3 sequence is CSESGGYTF. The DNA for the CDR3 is TGCAGCGAGAGTGGGGGCTACACCTTC.

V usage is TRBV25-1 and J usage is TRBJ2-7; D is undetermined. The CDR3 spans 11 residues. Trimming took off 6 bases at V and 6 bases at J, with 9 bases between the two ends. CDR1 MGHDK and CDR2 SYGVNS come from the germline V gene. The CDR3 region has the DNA TGTGCCAGCAGCGATAGAAGCGAGCAGTACTTC. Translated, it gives CASSDRSEQYF.

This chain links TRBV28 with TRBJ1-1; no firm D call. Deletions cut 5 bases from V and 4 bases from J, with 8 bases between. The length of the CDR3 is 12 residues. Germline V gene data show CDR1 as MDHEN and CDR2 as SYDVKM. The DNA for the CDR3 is TGTGCCAGCAGTGTGTGGGCCACTGAAGCTTTCTTT. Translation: CASSVWATEAFF.

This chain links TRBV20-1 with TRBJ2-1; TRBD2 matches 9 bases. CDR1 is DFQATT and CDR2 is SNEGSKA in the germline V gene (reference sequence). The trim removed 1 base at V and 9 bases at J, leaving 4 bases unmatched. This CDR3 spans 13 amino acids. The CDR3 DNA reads TGCAGTGCTAGAGGAACAGCGGGGGGTGAGCAGTTCTTC. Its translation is CSARGTAGGEQFF.

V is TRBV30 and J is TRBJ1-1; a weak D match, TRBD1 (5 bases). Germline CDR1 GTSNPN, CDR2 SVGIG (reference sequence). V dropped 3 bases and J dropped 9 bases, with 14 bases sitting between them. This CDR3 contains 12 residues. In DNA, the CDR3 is TGTGCCTGGAGCAAAAGGACACTTCAAGCTTTCTTT. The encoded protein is CAWSKRTLQAFF.

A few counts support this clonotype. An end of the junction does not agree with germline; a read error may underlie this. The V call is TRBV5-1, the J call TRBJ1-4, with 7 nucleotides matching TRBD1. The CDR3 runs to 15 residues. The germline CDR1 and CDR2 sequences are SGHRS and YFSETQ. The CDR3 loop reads CASSLCRTLRTGDLF. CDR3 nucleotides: TGCGCCAGCAGCTTATGCCGGACGCTTCGGACAGGTGACCTCTTT.

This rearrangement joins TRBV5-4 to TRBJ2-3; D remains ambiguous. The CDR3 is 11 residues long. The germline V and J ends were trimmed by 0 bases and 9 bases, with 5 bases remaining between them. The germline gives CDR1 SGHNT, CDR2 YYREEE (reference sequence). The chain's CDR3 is CASSLEFTQYF. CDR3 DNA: TGTGCCAGCAGCTTGGAATTCACGCAGTATTTT.

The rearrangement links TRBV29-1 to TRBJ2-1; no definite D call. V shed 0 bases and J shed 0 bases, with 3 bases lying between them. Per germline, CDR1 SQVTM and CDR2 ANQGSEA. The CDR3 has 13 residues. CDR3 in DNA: TGCAGCGTTGAAGAAAGCTCCTACAATGAGCAGTTCTTC. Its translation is CSVEESSYNEQFF.

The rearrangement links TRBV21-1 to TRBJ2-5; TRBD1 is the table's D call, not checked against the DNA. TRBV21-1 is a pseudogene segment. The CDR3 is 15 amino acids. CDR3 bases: TGTGCCAGCAAACCTAGGCAGGGGATTATCGAGACCCAGTACTTC. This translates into CASKPRQGIIETQYF.

As DNA, the CDR3 is TGTGCCAGCAGCTCCCTTGGGCTAGCGGACGAGCAGTACTTC. Its protein product is CASSSLGLADEQYF. The chain joins TRBV11-2 to TRBJ2-7; 7 nucleotides align to TRBD2. CDR1 is SGHAT and CDR2 is FQNNGV in the germline V gene. CDR3 length equals 14 residues. V lost 4 bases and J lost 5; bases outside the gene matches: 8. The whole variable domain, filled in from reference TRBV11-2 and TRBJ2-7, reads EAGVAQSPRYKIIEKRQSVAFWCNPISGHATLYWYQQILGQGPKLLIQFQNNGVVDDSQLPKDRFSAERLKGVDSTLKIQPAKLEDSAVYLCASSSLGLADEQYFGPGTRLTVT.

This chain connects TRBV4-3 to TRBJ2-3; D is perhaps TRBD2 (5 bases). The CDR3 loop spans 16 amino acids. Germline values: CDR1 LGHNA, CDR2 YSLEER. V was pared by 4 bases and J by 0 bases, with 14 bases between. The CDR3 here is CASSPGLIVSTDTQYF. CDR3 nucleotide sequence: TGCGCCAGCAGCCCTGGACTTATCGTAAGCACAGATACGCAGTATTTT.

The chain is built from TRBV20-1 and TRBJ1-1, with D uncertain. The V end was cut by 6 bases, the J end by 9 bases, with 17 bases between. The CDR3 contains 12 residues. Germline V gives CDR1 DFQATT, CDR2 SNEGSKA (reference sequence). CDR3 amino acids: CSAGQAATKAFF. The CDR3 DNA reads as TGCAGTGCAGGGCAGGCTGCGACCAAAGCTTTCTTT.

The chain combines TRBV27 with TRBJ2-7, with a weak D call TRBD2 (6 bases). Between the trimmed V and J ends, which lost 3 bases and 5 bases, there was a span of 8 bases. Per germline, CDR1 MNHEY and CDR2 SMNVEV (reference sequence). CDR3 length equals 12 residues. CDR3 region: CASSFWGDEQYF. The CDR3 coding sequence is TGTGCCAGCAGTTTCTGGGGGGACGAGCAGTACTTC.

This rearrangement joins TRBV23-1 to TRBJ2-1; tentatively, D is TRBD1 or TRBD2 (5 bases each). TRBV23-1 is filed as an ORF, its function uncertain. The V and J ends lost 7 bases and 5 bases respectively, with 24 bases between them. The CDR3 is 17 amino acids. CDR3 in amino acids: CASTPQWTGQGNNEQFF. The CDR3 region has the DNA TGCGCCAGCACTCCTCAATGGACGGGGCAGGGAAACAATGAGCAGTTCTTC.